This record covers a single T cell receptor beta chain. Its antigen remains unknown. The CDR3 spans 14 residues. V was cut by 6 bases and J by 0 bases, with 11 bases left in between. CDR1 is SNHLY and CDR2 is FYNNEI in the germline V gene. This entry is derived from a study of shared clonotypes between healthy human individuals. Regarding the study as a whole: Some clonotypes were shared by all four sorted-subset donors, while others were not shared. The non-shared ones had lower generation probabilities than the shared ones. Of the naive CD4 clonotypes, roughly 5% were shared across four donors.

In the original workflow: Because ImmunoSEQ provided only junction sequences with no quality scores, the filtering differed. Sequencing used immunoSEQ multiplex PCR; TCRdb keeps in-frame clones, though not all of them. That table is the source of V, J and clone size, and D and trimming were worked out from the DNA. Here the sample spans 1 million to 1.2 million clones, about 80% being singletons. This clonotype originated in a man between 18 and 29 years old in good health. Some clones in this sample may be carry-over from other donors' samples. Sequencing used memory CD4+ T cells from PBMCs. Subset meaning: CD45RA-negative fraction. This rearrangement joins TRBV2 to TRBJ1-2, with TRBD1 as a possible D gene (6 bases). The CDR3 nucleotides read TGTGCCAGCAGGTCGACAGGAACTAACTATGGCTACACCTTC. Amino acids: CASRSTGTNYGYTF.